The 26 T cell receptor beta chains presented below share a single source sample, sequenced in a study of blood T cells in healthy people across ages. Primers used in a second PCR of roughly 6 to 11 cycles were a sample-barcoded 5' primer and a J-beta primer mix. TCRdb reprocessed the 5' RACE reads with MiXCR, giving one entry per CDR3 protein. The sample holds about 780,000 distinct CDR3 sequences, about 59% seen once. Sequenced: blood. Every receptor here comes from a young man in good health.

The chain combines TRBV20-1 with TRBJ1-4, with 7 nucleotides matching TRBD1. There are 14 residues in the CDR3. The trim removed 0 bases at V and 6 bases at J, leaving 4 bases unmatched. Germline CDR1 reads DFQATT; CDR2 reads SNEGSKA (reference sequence). Here the CDR3 DNA reads TGCAGTGCTAGAGACAGGGGGAGGTATGAAAAACTGTTTTTT. Translating it yields CSARDRGRYEKLFF.

There are a few counts of this clonotype. CDR3 nucleotides: TGCGCCAGCGGACGAAGCGGGGGTAGTTTAGTGGATACGCAGTATTTT. Translation: CASGRSGGSLVDTQYF. V usage is TRBV5-1 and J usage is TRBJ2-3; 8 nucleotides agree with TRBD2. The CDR3 loop spans 16 amino acids. CDR1 is SGHRS and CDR2 is YFSETQ in the germline V gene. With V trimmed by 7 bases and J by 6 bases, 16 bases remained unmatched.

The chain employs TRBV3-1 and TRBJ1-4; possibly TRBD1 for D (6 bases). V gave up 0 bases and J gave up 1 base, with 15 bases separating them. This CDR3 has 18 residues. CDR1 LGHDT and CDR2 YNNKEL come from the germline V gene (reference sequence). CDR3 DNA: TGTGCCAGCAGCCAAGATGTTGGGGGGCGCAGAACTAATGAAAAACTGTTTTTT. It codes for CASSQDVGGRRTNEKLFF.

This rearrangement joins TRBV4-2 to TRBJ2-7; 11 positions match TRBD1. CDR1 and CDR2 from the germline V gene are LGHNA and YNFKEQ. The CDR3 runs to 16 residues. V trimming: 2 bases; J trimming: 5 bases; junction bases outside the gene matches: 8. The CDR3 bases are TGTGCCAGCAGCCAAACCAACGGACAGGGGGCGAACGAGCAGTACTTC. Translated: CASSQTNGQGANEQYF.

The chain carries TRBV15 and TRBJ2-5; no firm D call. From germline, CDR1 is LNHNV and CDR2 YYDKDF (reference sequence). Trimming stripped 6 bases from V and 3 bases from J, with 8 bases between. This CDR3 has 12 residues. The CDR3 DNA is TGTGCCACCAGAGAAGTGGAAGAGACCCAGTACTTC. Protein: CATREVEETQYF.

The gene calls are TRBV5-5 and TRBJ1-1; D is perhaps TRBD1 (5 bases). This CDR3 is built from 15 residues. Between the trimmed V and J ends, which lost 2 bases and 5 bases, there was a span of 16 bases. Germline-derived CDR1 and CDR2 are SGHKS and YYEKEE (reference sequence). CDR3 sequence reads: CASSFSGVDGTEAFF. The CDR3 DNA reads as TGTGCCAGCAGCTTTTCGGGGGTCGATGGAACTGAAGCTTTCTTT.

The gene calls are TRBV5-1 and TRBJ1-4; 7 nucleotides line up with TRBD1. Trimming at V came to 4 bases and at J to 6 bases, leaving 6 bases not matched to a gene. Germline V lookup: CDR1 SGHRS, CDR2 YFSETQ. There are 14 residues in the CDR3. The CDR3 DNA sequence: TGCGCCAGCAGCCCACCGGGACAGTATGAAAAACTGTTTTTT. Amino acids: CASSPPGQYEKLFF.

The V call is TRBV21-1, the J call TRBJ2-4; the table names TRBD1, a call not compared with the DNA. TRBV21-1 is recorded as a pseudogene. This CDR3 has 15 amino acids. CDR3 sequence: CASTPPGGFENIQYF. The CDR3 DNA sequence: TGTGCCAGCACCCCCCCGGGGGGATTTGAAAACATTCAGTACTTC.

The J gene is TRBJ2-1, the V gene TRBV7-9; 7 bases are shared with TRBD2. From germline, CDR1 is SEHNR and CDR2 FQNEAQ (reference sequence). The CDR3 length is 13 residues. With 7 bases clipped from V and 8 bases from J, the junction kept 8 bases outside the gene matches. In DNA, the CDR3 is TGTGCCAGCACCTGGGCGGGGGAGTATGAGCAGTTCTTC. It is translated as CASTWAGEYEQFF.

V gene TRBV29-1 combines with J gene TRBJ1-3; no clear D gene. V was trimmed by 7 bases and J by 0 bases, leaving 10 bases between them. The CDR3 extends over 13 amino acids. CDR1 is SQVTM and CDR2 is ANQGSEA in the germline V gene. The CDR3 nucleotides read TGCAGCGCGGCCGGTTTCTCTGGAAACACCATATATTTT. Protein product: CSAAGFSGNTIYF.

The V gene is TRBV4-3, the J gene TRBJ2-4; D remains unclear. Germline CDR1 is LGHNA and CDR2 is YSLEER. The CDR3 loop spans 12 amino acids. Trimming stripped 5 bases from V and 10 bases from J, with 12 bases between. The CDR3 loop is CASSLGGVIQYF. The CDR3 region has the DNA TGCGCCAGCAGCTTGGGTGGGGTAATTCAGTACTTC.

The rearrangement uses TRBV28 and TRBJ2-7; no clear D gene. The CDR3 totals 11 residues. Germline V CDR1 and CDR2: MDHEN, SYDVKM. Trimming took 8 bases from V and 2 from J, leaving 7 bases between them. The CDR3 nucleotides are TGTGCCAGCGGCGAGCCCTACGAGCAGTACTTC. Encoded protein: CASGEPYEQYF.

CDR3 residues: CASSRRRSETQYF. CDR3 nucleotide sequence: TGTGCCAGCAGCAGACGACGGAGCGAGACCCAGTACTTC. V gene TRBV6-5 combines with J gene TRBJ2-7; D remains unclear. The end of the DNA aligns better with TRBJ2-5, so the J call may be wrong. In germline, CDR1 is MNHEY, CDR2 SVGAGI. The CDR3 consists of 13 residues.

This chain connects TRBV5-1 to TRBJ1-4; D not resolved. Looked up from germline, CDR1 is SGHRS and CDR2 is YFSETQ. The CDR3 is 14 residues long. With 0 bases removed from V and 4 bases from J, the gap between germline ends came to 7 bases. CDR3 amino acids: CASSLGEGNEKLFF. CDR3 nucleotides: TGCGCCAGCAGCTTGGGAGAAGGTAATGAAAAACTGTTTTTT.

This clonotype was observed a few times. The V call is TRBV20-1, the J call TRBJ2-1; D ambiguous. V lost 3 bases, J lost 0 bases, and 9 bases lay in between. This CDR3 is 14 amino acids long. Looked up from germline, CDR1 is DFQATT and CDR2 is SNEGSKA (reference sequence). CDR3 in DNA: TGCAGTGCTAGTAGGACGGGCTCCTACAATGAGCAGTTCTTC. As protein: CSASRTGSYNEQFF.

The rearrangement links TRBV9 to TRBJ2-5; tentative D call: TRBD2 (5 bases). The germline V gene has CDR1 SGDLS and CDR2 YYNGEE. The ends were cut back, 3 bases at V and 9 bases at J, with 18 bases in the middle. There are 14 residues in the CDR3. CDR3 in DNA: TGTGCCAGCAGCGAGGGCGTCGGGATGGTGGCCCAGTACTTC. As protein: CASSEGVGMVAQYF.

This clonotype was observed at least ten times. The rearrangement links TRBV3-1 to TRBJ2-4; D is perhaps TRBD1 (7 bases). CDR3 length: 15 residues. The V end lost 1 base, the J end lost 4 bases, and 11 bases lay between the germline ends. CDR1 and CDR2 from the germline V gene are LGHDT and YNNKEL (reference sequence). The CDR3 loop is CASSQVEGQKNIQYF. CDR3 DNA sequence: TGTGCCAGCAGCCAAGTGGAGGGACAGAAAAACATTCAGTACTTC.

The chain recombines TRBV20-1 with TRBJ2-1; 10 nucleotides line up with TRBD2. V was clipped by 3 bases and J by 3 bases; unmatched bases: 5. This CDR3 has 15 amino acids. Germline V gene sequence: CDR1 DFQATT, CDR2 SNEGSKA (reference sequence). The CDR3 DNA reads as TGCAGTGCTAGTGGACTAGCGGCGATCTACAATGAGCAGTTCTTC. As protein: CSASGLAAIYNEQFF.

This chain uses TRBV2 with TRBJ2-3; D is possibly TRBD1 (6 bases). The germline CDR1 and CDR2 sequences are SNHLY and FYNNEI. CDR3 length equals 15 residues. Trimming cost V 7 bases and J 7 bases, with 21 bases left between them. The CDR3 nucleotides read TGTGCCAGCACCCCGAGGGGGACCAGGAGAAATACGCAGTATTTT. Protein sequence: CASTPRGTRRNTQYF.

The CDR3 DNA follows: TGCAGTGCTAGGAGTCTCTCGTACAATGAGCAGTTCTTC. This translates into CSARSLSYNEQFF. V and J are TRBV20-1 and TRBJ2-1; no reliable D call. The V end lost 3 bases, the J end lost 4 bases, and 10 bases lay between the germline ends. Germline V lookup: CDR1 DFQATT, CDR2 SNEGSKA (reference sequence). This CDR3 has 13 residues.

The rearrangement links TRBV7-9 to TRBJ2-1, with 9 bases aligning to TRBD2. The germline CDR1 and CDR2 sequences are SEHNR and FQNEAQ (reference sequence). The CDR3 extends over 16 amino acids. V dropped 5 bases and J dropped 4; count of bases not matched to a gene: 9. This chain's CDR3 is CASSGKGTSRYNEQFF. The CDR3 coding sequence is TGTGCCAGCAGCGGAAAAGGGACTAGCAGATACAATGAGCAGTTCTTC.

This clonotype was picked up a small number of times. V gene TRBV4-3 combines with J gene TRBJ2-7, with unresolved D. Trimming took 1 base from V and 0 from J, leaving 10 bases between them. The germline V gene encodes CDR1 LGHNA and CDR2 YSLEER. The CDR3 consists of 15 residues. The chain's CDR3 is CASSQVHASSYEQYF. For the CDR3, the DNA is TGCGCCAGCAGCCAAGTACATGCGAGCTCCTACGAGCAGTACTTC.

V usage is TRBV7-2 and J usage is TRBJ1-1, with D perhaps matching TRBD1 (5 bases). V dropped 5 bases and J dropped 0 bases, with 10 bases sitting between them. In germline, CDR1 is SGHTA, CDR2 FQGNSA. The CDR3 length is 14 residues. The CDR3 spells CASSQPGLNTEAFF. CDR3 sequence (DNA): TGTGCCAGCAGCCAACCAGGGTTGAACACTGAAGCTTTCTTT. Together with reference TRBV7-2 and TRBJ1-1, the CDR3 gives the full variable domain: GAGVSQSPSNKVTEKGKDVELRCDPISGHTALYWYRQSLGQGLEFLIYFQGNSAPDKSGLPSDRFSAERTGGSVSTLTIQRTQQEDSAVYLCASSQPGLNTEAFFGQGTRLTVV.

The V call is TRBV4-3, the J call TRBJ2-1; 7 bases match TRBD2. The CDR3 totals 16 residues. The ends lost 1 base at V and 10 bases at J; junction bases unmatched: 13. Germline CDR1 reads LGHNA; CDR2 reads YSLEER. The CDR3 DNA follows: TGCGCCAGCAGCCAAGTGAAGCGGGGCTCCCGTGGGGAGCAGTTCTTC. Residues: CASSQVKRGSRGEQFF.

The chain combines TRBV20-1 with TRBJ2-4; 8 bases fit TRBD2. The DNA end favors TRBJ2-5, so the J call may be wrong. The CDR3 contains 14 residues. Germline loops: CDR1 DFQATT, CDR2 SNEGSKA (reference sequence). The CDR3: CSALPGGAWETQYF. The CDR3 DNA reads as TGCAGTGCCCTACCGGGGGGGGCCTGGGAGACCCAGTACTTC.

Only a few counts were recorded for this clonotype. The rearrangement links TRBV6-6 to TRBJ2-4; 12 bases are a match to TRBD2. The J call is doubtful: the DNA matches TRBJ2-7 better. Germline V lookup: CDR1 MNHNY, CDR2 SVGAGI (reference sequence). The CDR3 consists of 15 residues. CDR3 DNA: TGTGCCAGCAGTAACAGACTAGCGGGGGCCTACGAGCAGTACTTC. Protein sequence: CASSNRLAGAYEQYF.